One TCR beta chain is described in this entry. Clinical history as reported by participants underpinned cohort assignment. This sample was taken from a study of blood T cell repertoires in COVID-19. Overall study: Nucleic acid was either cDNA or gDNA, and it came from T cells, B-cell-depleted T cells, or PBMCs.

Authors' data handling: The authors estimated nucleated cell counts from reference gene primer amplification. Libraries were prepared by immunoSEQ multiplex PCR; TCRdb keeps only in-frame clonotypes and omits some of them. V, J and clone size reflect that table, while D and trimming were determined from the DNA. Of about 430,000 clones in the sample, more than 80% were seen once. V shed 6 bases and J shed 9 bases, with 15 bases lying between them. The CDR3 extends over 13 amino acids. Per germline, CDR1 MDHEN and CDR2 SYDVKM. This sequence originates from a man aged 30-40 years who had recovered from COVID-19. Sequencing input: PBMCs or T cells enriched from blood (not recorded which). The chain has TRBV28 and TRBJ2-1, with D possibly being TRBD2 (6 bases). The CDR3 DNA sequence: TGTGCCAGCAGGGGGGGTTCTTGGGGTGAGCAGTTCTTC. Its protein product is CASRGGSWGEQFF.